The sequence of this T cell receptor (beta chain) was determined in a study of blood T cell repertoires in COVID-19 (dated by TCRdb to the early 2020s). About the study as a whole: The collaborator samples originated in the United States, Italy and Spain and spanned the acute and convalescent phases of COVID-19. The prospective study material was composed of cDNA or gDNA derived from T cells, B-cell-depleted T cells, or PBMCs. Subjects who had been exposed to COVID-19, were actively infected with it, or had recovered from it provided the deeply sampled blood TCRbeta repertoires that made up the dataset. The repertoires were made available in a free public database intended to serve as a resource for research on the immune response to SARS-CoV-2. The samples were drawn from two sources: the first 160 participants of the ongoing ImmuneRACE study, and 950 to 1,500 subjects contributed by 6 global collaborators. A de-identified subject ID, COVID-19 status, age in years and sex were almost always included in the sample metadata. HLA class I and class II types, where available, came from metadata supplied by the sample provider rather than from assay-based typing.

This clone was observed a few times. Its antigen remains unidentified. Base qualities are not provided; no much larger clone lies one nucleotide away. At one collaborating source in Seattle, patients were enrolled during active infection and were followed longitudinally through the course of disease. The collaborating institutions used their own protocols to collect whole blood in K2EDTA tubes. For TCRbeta analysis, collaborators shipped samples as frozen whole blood, isolated PBMCs, or DNA extracted from either of those sample types. Study-wide conclusions, independent of this receptor: How much clinical and demographic metadata was included differed by source and by participant, and the metadata was provided uncurated.

TCRbeta CDR3 regions were amplified from genomic DNA by means of the immunoSEQ Assay, a bias-controlled multiplex PCR. In the paper's pipeline: The number of nucleated cells in each sample was estimated from the amplification of reference gene primers within the assay. To quantify the absolute abundance of each unique TCRbeta CDR3 rearrangement, sequence reads were collapsed and filtered. For each sample, productive Simpson clonality was calculated as the square root of Simpson's diversity index over productive rearrangements. Entries here come from immuneACCESS through TCRdb and include only in-frame sequences with V and J called. Some clones fail to appear in such tables; in the studies checked, an unresolved V gene covers under half of the shortfall, and the cause of the remainder is unknown. That table gives V, J and clone size, and the DNA gave D and trimming. The sample contains a few hundred thousand clones, about 85% of them found a single time. The ten largest clones take up 0.87% of the sample.

The CDR3 starts with the cysteine, ends with the phenylalanine, and has 16 residues. The only DNA kept is the CDR3, 48 bases in frame from the first base. CDR1 and CDR2, looked up from the germline V gene, are SGHDT and YYEEEE. Trimming removed 3 bases from V and 8 bases from J; the gene matches leave 12 bases unexplained. The chain is made from TRBV5-6 and TRBJ1-5, with 9 bases aligning to TRBD1. The origin of this receptor is a human donor with COVID-19, enrolled during active disease. The donor label of this sample is uncertain. What was sequenced was peripheral blood. The sequenced DNA is TGTGCCAGCAGCTATGGGTGGGGACAGGGTGAAAAGCCCCAGCATTTT. Translated, this is CASSYGWGQGEKPQHF.